Detailed here is one T cell receptor beta chain. Germline CDR1 SNHLY, CDR2 FYNNEI. The CDR3 extends over 17 amino acids. V lost 6 bases to trimming and J lost 6 bases; unmatched junction nucleotides: 16. This specimen comes from a study of shared clonotypes between healthy human individuals. Whole-study context: CD4 naive and CD4 memory each took three plates per donor, while CD8 naive took two and CD8 memory one.

The repertoire was sequenced with immunoSEQ multiplex PCR; TCRdb's copy has only in-frame clones and lacks some. The repertoire holds approximately 600,000 clones, with roughly 95% as singletons. CD45RO-negative cells were positively selected for CCR7, leaving out terminally differentiated effector memory CD45RA+ cells. Sample: naive CD8+ T cells sorted from blood. This receptor was identified in a woman aged 25 to 45 in good health. This chain uses TRBV2 with TRBJ2-3; 9 bases match TRBD2. The chain's CDR3 is CASRIPGLALGLDTQYF. The CDR3, as DNA: TGTGCCAGCAGAATACCGGGACTAGCCCTCGGTCTGGATACGCAGTATTTT.